One and the same sample provided the 13 T cell receptor beta chains below, sequenced in a study of blood T cells in healthy people across ages. The authors ran a second PCR of 7 to 11 cycles using a sample-barcoded 5' primer and a J-beta primer mix. TCRdb re-derived calls from the 5' RACE reads in MiXCR, one entry per CDR3 protein. The data contain 550,000 to 750,000 distinct CDR3 sequences, around 21% of them singletons. Sequencing was performed on blood. These receptors were taken from a man between 65 and 79 years old in good health.

The chain combines TRBV12-3 or TRBV12-4 with TRBJ2-7; D unclear. This CDR3 contains 13 residues. V lost 2 bases and J lost 1, with 6 bases in between. The CDR3 coding sequence is TGTGCCAGCAGTTTACGGCGGTCCTACGAGCAGTACTTC. Translation gives CASSLRRSYEQYF.

This clonotype was recorded many times. V is TRBV18 and J is TRBJ1-4; D gene ambiguous. CDR3 size: 13 residues. The germline gives CDR1 KGHSH, CDR2 LQKENI. Deletions cut 5 bases from V and 5 bases from J, with 9 bases between. The DNA of the CDR3 is TGTGCCAGCTCAACAGACATGAATGAAAAACTGTTTTTT. Protein sequence: CASSTDMNEKLFF.

In its sample, this clonotype was seen many times. The rearrangement links TRBV15 to TRBJ2-7; the match to TRBD2 covers 11 bases. The trim removed 3 bases at V and 6 bases at J, leaving 10 bases unmatched. This CDR3 is built from 16 residues. CDR1 is LNHNV and CDR2 is YYDKDF in the germline V gene (reference sequence). The CDR3 sequence is CATSRATSGSLLEQYF. The CDR3 nucleotides read TGTGCCACCAGCAGGGCAACTAGCGGGAGTTTGCTCGAGCAGTACTTC.

The chain carries TRBV12-3 or TRBV12-4 and TRBJ2-7; 8 positions agree with TRBD2. V shed 5 bases, J shed 6 bases, and the junction held 9 bases outside the gene matches. CDR3 length equals 14 residues. This CDR3 reads CASSGTSLAVEQYF. The CDR3 DNA reads as TGTGCCAGCAGTGGGACTAGTCTTGCGGTCGAGCAGTACTTC.

This chain connects TRBV10-3 to TRBJ2-1, with D perhaps matching TRBD2 (6 bases). Germline CDR1 ENHRY, CDR2 SYGVKD. V lost 2 bases to trimming and J lost 5 bases, with 13 bases between them. This CDR3 spans 15 amino acids. The CDR3 sequence: CAISEVGEVNNEQFF. CDR3 sequence (DNA): TGTGCCATCAGTGAGGTAGGGGAGGTGAACAATGAGCAGTTCTTC.

This clonotype was observed at least ten times. V gene TRBV20-1 combines with J gene TRBJ2-5, with D perhaps matching TRBD2 (6 bases). The J call may be wrong; the DNA end is better matched by TRBJ2-1. The germline gives CDR1 DFQATT, CDR2 SNEGSKA (reference sequence). The CDR3 is made up of 12 amino acids. CDR3 nucleotides: TGCAGTGCTAGGGGGGGAGAACCCGAGCAGTTCTTC. This encodes CSARGGEPEQFF.

This clonotype was counted at least ten times. The rearrangement joins TRBV12-3 or TRBV12-4 to TRBJ2-3, with unresolved D. V lost 3 bases and J lost 2, with 6 bases in between. CDR3 length: 13 residues. The CDR3: CASSFALTDTQYF. The CDR3 region has the DNA TGTGCCAGCAGTTTCGCCCTCACAGATACGCAGTATTTT.

The chain uses TRBV29-1 and TRBJ1-2; D not certain. This CDR3 comprises 12 residues. Trimming removed 4 bases from V and 6 bases from J, with 12 bases in between. The germline gives CDR1 SQVTM, CDR2 ANQGSEA. The CDR3 coding sequence is TGCAGCGTTGTTGGCAGCTTAAATGGCTACACCTTC. This sequence encodes CSVVGSLNGYTF.

This clonotype was picked up many times. The chain recombines TRBV14 with TRBJ2-7; D remains unclear. The CDR3 covers 13 residues. Trimming pared 1 base from V and 4 bases from J, leaving 8 bases between. CDR1 and CDR2 (germline): SGHDN, FVKESK. CDR3 sequence: CASSQVPYYEQYF. Here the CDR3 DNA reads TGTGCCAGCAGCCAAGTGCCGTATTACGAGCAGTACTTC. Full variable domain (rest looked up from reference TRBV14 and TRBJ2-7): EAGVTQFPSHSVIEKGQTVTLRCDPISGHDNLYWYRRVMGKEIKFLLHFVKESKQDESGMPNNRFLAERTGGTYSTLKVQPAELEDSGVYFCASSQVPYYEQYFGPGTRLTVT.

J is TRBJ1-2 and V is TRBV20-1; D unclear. Germline values: CDR1 DFQATT, CDR2 SNEGSKA (reference sequence). This CDR3 is 11 amino acids long. The V end was cut by 5 bases, the J end by 4 bases, with 8 bases between. This CDR3 is CSALGLYGYTF. CDR3 nucleotides: TGCAGTGCTCTTGGACTCTATGGCTACACCTTC.

This chain links TRBV4-1 with TRBJ1-5, with D unclear. Germline V lookup: CDR1 MGHRA, CDR2 YSYEKL. Trimming removed 6 bases at V and 0 bases at J, with 15 bases between. This CDR3 spans 16 amino acids. CDR3 nucleotides: TGCGCCAGCAGTCCACATCCTCGGGTTAGCAATCAGCCCCAGCATTTT. It yields the protein CASSPHPRVSNQPQHF.

The rearrangement joins TRBV12-3 or TRBV12-4 to TRBJ2-7, with 12 bases lining up with TRBD2. J was trimmed by 7 bases and V by 6 bases; bases with no gene match: 7. The CDR3 has 14 amino acids. CDR3 DNA sequence: TGTGCCAGCAGCCTCCAACTAGCGGGGGGAGAGCAGTACTTC. This encodes CASSLQLAGGEQYF.

The chain recombines TRBV9 with TRBJ1-1, with D uncertain. Germline V gene lookup returns CDR1 SGDLS and CDR2 YYNGEE. V was pared by 1 base and J by 6 bases, with 13 bases between. The CDR3 is 14 amino acids. The CDR3 loop reads CASSVFVSGSEAFF. The CDR3 nucleotides are TGTGCCAGCAGCGTATTTGTTTCCGGTTCTGAAGCTTTCTTT. Supplemented by reference TRBV9 and TRBJ1-1, the full variable domain reads DSGVTQTPKHLITATGQRVTLRCSPRSGDLSVYWYQQSLDQGLQFLIQYYNGEERAKGNILERFSAQQFPDLHSELNLSSLELGDSALYFCASSVFVSGSEAFFGQGTRLTVV.